This T cell receptor (beta chain) was recovered during a study of healthy donors' naive CD4 and CD8 T cells. Study context: Donors came from three age groups: 20-25, 40-50 and 60-70 years.

Each TCR library used around 500 ng of total RNA and a linear amplification protocol. Each CDR3 protein gets one entry after TCRdb re-called the reads with MiXCR. The top ten hold roughly 2.4% of the sample, which has around 200,000 distinct CDR3 sequences, nearly 75% seen once. In germline, CDR1 is LNHDA, CDR2 SQIVND (reference sequence). V trimming: 1 base; J trimming: 2 bases; junction bases outside the gene matches: 1. The CDR3 has 14 amino acids. This sequence originates from a pool of human donors in good health; the sample pools cells from several healthy donors. The sample taken for sequencing was naive CD4+ and CD8+ T cells sorted from blood, pooled from several donors. The V and J genes are TRBV19 and TRBJ2-7; TRBD1 agrees at 8 bases. CDR3: CASSIGDRTYEQYF. For the CDR3, the DNA is TGTGCCAGTAGTATAGGGGACAGGACCTACGAGCAGTACTTC.